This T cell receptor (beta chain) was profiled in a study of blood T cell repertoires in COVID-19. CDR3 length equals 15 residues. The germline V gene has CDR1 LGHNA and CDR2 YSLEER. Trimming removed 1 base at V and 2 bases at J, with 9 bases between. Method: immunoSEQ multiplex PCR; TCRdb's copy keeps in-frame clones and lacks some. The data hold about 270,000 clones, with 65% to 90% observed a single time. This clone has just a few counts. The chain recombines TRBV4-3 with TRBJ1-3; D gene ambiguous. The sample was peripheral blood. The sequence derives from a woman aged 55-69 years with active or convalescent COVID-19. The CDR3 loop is CASSQGAGTGNTIYF. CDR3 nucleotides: TGCGCCAGCAGCCAAGGAGCGGGAACTGGAAACACCATATATTTT.